This T cell receptor beta chain stems from a study of identical twins. The CDR3 totals 13 residues. Germline-derived CDR1 and CDR2 are MNHEY and SVGAGI. V trimming: 4 bases; J trimming: 10 bases; junction bases outside the gene matches: 8. Each CDR3 protein is one row after TCRdb ran MiXCR on the 5' RACE reads. The table lists 1.5 million to 2 million distinct CDR3 sequences, around 29% of them singletons. This chain connects TRBV6-5 to TRBJ1-2, with 8 positions matching TRBD1. The TCR comes from a newborn girl in good health. The sample was cord blood. CDR3 protein: CASSSHDRGAYTF. CDR3 in DNA: TGTGCCAGCAGTTCCCACGACAGGGGCGCCTACACCTTC.